Each of the 32 T cell receptor beta chains below was sequenced from the same sample in a study of T cells in Graves' hyperthyroidism and ophthalmopathy. TCR beta CDR3 region amplification was performed from RNA transcripts. In the first-round RT-PCR of the TCR CDR3, the HTBI primer set was used. TCRdb passed the multiplex PCR reads through MiXCR, listing each CDR3 protein once. In the table there are 550,000 to 650,000 distinct CDR3 sequences, 11% to 15% of which are singletons. Input material: blood. These receptors were obtained from a middle-aged woman with Graves' hyperthyroidism.

In its sample, this clonotype was seen many times. This chain links TRBV20-1 with TRBJ2-7; 7 positions match TRBD2. Germline loops: CDR1 DFQATT, CDR2 SNEGSKA (reference sequence). The CDR3 has 16 residues. V was pared by 0 bases and J by 2 bases, with 10 bases of the junction left unmatched. The CDR3 bases are TGCAGTGCTAGAGATTATTTAGCTAGCGGCCCCTACGAGCAGTACTTC. This encodes CSARDYLASGPYEQYF.

The chain has TRBV6-1 and TRBJ1-5; the match to TRBD1 covers 11 bases. The CDR3 loop spans 16 amino acids. Germline V gives CDR1 MNHNS, CDR2 SASEGT. Unmatched junction bases numbered 6, after V lost 3 bases and J lost 5 bases. The CDR3 DNA follows: TGTGCCAGCAGTGATAAGGACAGGGGGCGCGATCAGCCCCAGCATTTT. Translation: CASSDKDRGRDQPQHF.

This clonotype was picked up many times. The chain carries TRBV12-3 or TRBV12-4 and TRBJ2-1, with TRBD2 identical over 9 bases. The CDR3 covers 15 residues. Losses at the gene ends were 6 bases for V and 6 bases for J; bases not matched to a gene: 9. The CDR3, as DNA: TGTGCCAGCAGAAGCGGGCTAGCGGGATCCAATGAGCAGTTCTTC. Residues: CASRSGLAGSNEQFF.

Concerning this clonotype: At one end the junction does not follow the germline gene, possibly because of a read error. The rearrangement links TRBV28 to TRBJ1-2, with TRBD1 matching over 8 bases. Germline lookup yields CDR1 MDHEN and CDR2 SYDVKM. The CDR3 is 16 residues long. CDR3 sequence reads: CASSLFPGGSYYDYTF. Here the CDR3 DNA reads TGTGCCAGCAGTTTATTCCCAGGGGGCTCATACTATGACTACACCTTC.

This clonotype was observed a handful of times. The V call is TRBV7-9, the J call TRBJ2-2, with D uncertain. The V and J ends lost 2 bases and 6 bases respectively, with 4 bases between them. The germline CDR1 and CDR2 sequences are SEHNR and FQNEAQ (reference sequence). This CDR3 spans 12 amino acids. The CDR3 here is CASSLPPGELFF. For the CDR3, the DNA is TGTGCCAGCAGCTTACCCCCCGGGGAGCTGTTTTTT.

This clonotype was seen more than once but under ten times. This chain joins TRBV6-2 or TRBV6-3 and TRBJ1-5, with D unresolved. The CDR3 length is 15 residues. Germline V gene data show CDR1 as MNHEY and CDR2 as SVGEGT. The V end lost 7 bases, the J end lost 0 bases, and 13 bases lay between the germline ends. The CDR3 spells CASNSLVSSNQPQHF. DNA of the CDR3: TGTGCCAGCAATTCTTTAGTGAGTAGCAATCAGCCCCAGCATTTT.

This clonotype has ten or more counts. This chain uses TRBV10-2 with TRBJ2-7, with TRBD1 identical over 8 bases. CDR1 and CDR2 (germline): WSHSY, SAAADI. The CDR3 totals 15 residues. V shed 4 bases, J shed 0 bases, and the junction held 5 bases outside the gene matches. As DNA, the CDR3 is TGCGCCAGCAGTGGTCTGGACAGGGTCTCCTACGAGCAGTACTTC. Translated: CASSGLDRVSYEQYF.

In its sample, this clonotype was seen a few times. The chain is built from TRBV28 and TRBJ1-2; TRBD1 might be the D (6 bases). The germline V and J ends were trimmed by 6 bases and 4 bases, with 15 bases remaining between them. Germline assignment: CDR1 MDHEN and CDR2 SYDVKM. The CDR3 spans 14 residues. DNA of the CDR3: TGTGCCAGCAGCCTGGGGGGCAGGGGCTATGGCTACACCTTC. Translated, it gives CASSLGGRGYGYTF.

In its sample, this clonotype was seen many times. The chain carries TRBV12-3 or TRBV12-4 and TRBJ2-2; D remains ambiguous. With 2 bases removed from V and 4 bases from J, the gap between germline ends came to 8 bases. The CDR3 totals 14 residues. The CDR3 loop is CASSLTPSTGELFF. The CDR3 nucleotides are TGTGCCAGCAGTTTAACCCCGTCCACCGGGGAGCTGTTTTTT.

This clonotype appeared many times. CDR3 DNA: TGTGCCAGCAGTCAAGGGACAGGGGTGAACACTGAAGCTTTCTTT. Protein: CASSQGTGVNTEAFF. The chain employs TRBV7-8 and TRBJ1-1, with TRBD1 matching 10 bases. The CDR3 extends over 15 amino acids. CDR1 is SGHVS and CDR2 is FQNEAQ in the germline V gene. V shed 6 bases, J shed 0 bases, and the junction held 4 bases outside the gene matches.

This clonotype appeared many times. This chain links TRBV29-1 with TRBJ1-4; no firm D call. Germline assignment: CDR1 SQVTM and CDR2 ANQGSEA. Trimming left V 3 bases short and J 8 bases short, with 16 bases between. The CDR3 sequence is 14 residues long. The CDR3 spells CSVDFQSGGEKLFF. CDR3 nucleotides: TGCAGCGTTGACTTCCAGTCGGGAGGGGAAAAACTGTTTTTT.

As concerns this clonotype: A much larger clone sits a single nucleotide away, making a read error possible. The chain links TRBV28 to TRBJ1-1; D unresolved. Per germline, CDR1 MDHEN and CDR2 SYDVKM. The CDR3 extends over 12 amino acids. CDR3 loop: CASSSPGTGAFF. DNA for the CDR3: TGTGCCAGCAGCTCACCGGGCACTGGAGCTTTCTTT.

This clonotype was picked up many times. The rearrangement joins TRBV28 to TRBJ2-4; D may be TRBD2 (5 bases). CDR3 size: 15 residues. Trimming removed 3 bases from V and 0 bases from J, with 9 bases in between. In germline, CDR1 is MDHEN, CDR2 SYDVKM. The CDR3 protein is CASSLWRTAKNIQYF. In nucleotides, the CDR3 is TGTGCCAGCAGTTTGTGGAGGACAGCCAAAAACATTCAGTACTTC.

This clonotype was recorded a few times. The CDR3 sequence is CASRWAAGELFF. The CDR3 nucleotides read TGTGCCAGCAGGTGGGCGGCCGGGGAGCTGTTTTTT. The rearrangement joins TRBV28 to TRBJ2-2; D not resolved. In germline, CDR1 is MDHEN, CDR2 SYDVKM. V shed 6 bases and J shed 6 bases, with 8 bases lying between them. The CDR3 extends over 12 amino acids. The full variable domain, rest sourced from reference TRBV28 and TRBJ2-2, is DVKVTQSSRYLVKRTGEKVFLECVQDMDHENMFWYRQDPGLGLRLIYFSYDVKMKEKGDIPEGYSVSREKKERFSLILESASTNQTSMYLCASRWAAGELFFGEGSRLTVL.

The rearrangement links TRBV7-3 to TRBJ2-6, with D possibly matching TRBD1 (5 bases). CDR1 and CDR2 (germline): SGHTA, FQGTGA. This CDR3 has 17 residues. The germline V and J ends were trimmed by 2 bases and 2 bases, with 13 bases remaining between them. In nucleotides, the CDR3 is TGTGCCAGCAGCTTAGGGCAGGGTTGGACTGGGGCCAACGTCCTGACTTTC. It translates to CASSLGQGWTGANVLTF.

This clonotype came up many times. The chain has TRBV2 and TRBJ1-5; D is uncertain. Per germline, CDR1 SNHLY and CDR2 FYNNEI. Trimming removed 1 base at V and 10 bases at J, with 8 bases between. CDR3 size: 12 residues. As DNA, the CDR3 is TGTGCCAGCAGTGAAGATGGAGGACCCCAGCATTTT. Its translation: CASSEDGGPQHF.

This clonotype was recorded many times. A single base separates this from a much larger clone, so it may be a read error. The rearrangement uses TRBV5-8 and TRBJ1-1; TRBD1 matches at 9 bases. Germline CDR1 reads SGHTS; CDR2 reads YDEGEE. Trimming removed 1 base from V and 5 bases from J; junction bases left unmatched: 6. The CDR3 loop spans 15 amino acids. The CDR3 coding sequence is TGTGCCAGCAGCTTGAAGGGACAGGGAAGGACTGAAGCTTTCTTT. Amino acids: CASSLKGQGRTEAFF.

This clonotype was observed at least ten times. This chain joins TRBV7-7 and TRBJ2-7; possibly TRBD2 for D (6 bases). The CDR3 extends over 14 amino acids. Germline CDR1 is SSHAT and CDR2 is FNYEAQ (reference sequence). The CDR3 nucleotides read TGTGCTAGCTATGGGGGGTTGGACTCCTACGAGCAGTACTTC. This gives the protein CASYGGLDSYEQYF.

In its sample, this clonotype was seen many times. This rearrangement joins TRBV27 to TRBJ2-3; D assignment may be TRBD1 or TRBD2 (6 bases each). Trimming shortened V by 5 bases and J by 6 bases, and 12 bases separated the two germline ends. The length of the CDR3 is 13 residues. Germline V lookup: CDR1 MNHEY, CDR2 SMNVEV (reference sequence). Written as DNA, the CDR3 is TGTGCCAGCAGTCCCAGGGGAGGCGATACGCAGTATTTT. It specifies CASSPRGGDTQYF.

Regarding this clonotype: An end of the junction differs from the germline gene, which may be a read error. The chain combines TRBV6-9 with TRBJ2-7; D is uncertain. Per the germline V gene, CDR1 is MNHGY and CDR2 is SVAAGI. CDR3 length: 16 amino acids. CDR3 protein: CASSENSLVGAYEQYF. The DNA for the CDR3 is TGCGCCAGCAGTGAGAATTCCCTAGTTGGGGCCTACGAGCAGTACTTC.

This clonotype appeared a few times. This sequence joins TRBV29-1 and TRBJ2-3; D is ambiguous. The CDR3 loop spans 15 amino acids. Germline-derived CDR1 and CDR2 are SQVTM and ANQGSEA. V gave up 2 bases and J gave up 4 bases, with 16 bases separating them. The CDR3 sequence is CSVEYFADWADTQYF. The DNA of the CDR3 is TGCAGCGTTGAATACTTCGCGGATTGGGCAGATACGCAGTATTTT.

V is TRBV6-2 or TRBV6-3 and J is TRBJ2-4, with TRBD2 matching over 12 bases. V dropped 5 bases and J dropped 3; count of bases not matched to a gene: 2. Germline loops: CDR1 MNHEY, CDR2 SVGEGT. This CDR3 has 15 amino acids. The CDR3 nucleotides read TGTGCCAGCAGTAGACTAGCGGGAGTCAAAAACATTCAGTACTTC. This sequence encodes CASSRLAGVKNIQYF.

This clonotype has more than one count but fewer than ten. This chain joins TRBV24-1 and TRBJ1-5; 7 bases line up with TRBD1. The germline gives CDR1 KGHDR, CDR2 SFDVKD. The CDR3 is made up of 14 amino acids. After removal of 5 bases from V and 2 bases from J, the junction contained 2 bases not matched to a gene. The DNA for the CDR3 is TGTGCCACCAGTGCAGGGACAGGCAATCAGCCCCAGCATTTT. This codes for CATSAGTGNQPQHF.

Many counts were recorded for this clonotype. This sequence joins TRBV11-2 and TRBJ2-1, with 11 bases fitting TRBD2. The V gene's germline CDR1 is SGHAT and CDR2 FQNNGV. After removal of 1 base from V and 0 bases from J, the junction contained 5 bases not matched to a gene. The CDR3 totals 18 residues. The CDR3 nucleotides are TGTGCCAGCAGCTTAGGGTGGGGACTAGCGGACTCCTACAATGAGCAGTTCTTC. Amino acid sequence: CASSLGWGLADSYNEQFF.

This clonotype was counted ten times or more. This chain joins TRBV28 and TRBJ2-1; 9 nucleotides align to TRBD2. The germline V gene has CDR1 MDHEN and CDR2 SYDVKM. V trimming: 7 bases; J trimming: 1 base; junction bases outside the gene matches: 8. CDR3 length: 16 amino acids. This chain's CDR3 is CASNLSGSLSYNEQFF. CDR3 nucleotide sequence: TGTGCCAGCAACCTTAGCGGGAGCCTTTCCTACAATGAGCAGTTCTTC.

This clonotype was seen more than once but under ten times. The chain has TRBV7-9 and TRBJ2-7, with 14 bases matching TRBD2. The CDR3 is 16 amino acids. After removal of 5 bases from V and 2 bases from J, the junction contained 5 bases not matched to a gene. In germline, CDR1 is SEHNR, CDR2 FQNEAQ (reference sequence). CDR3 DNA sequence: TGTGCCAGCAGCGAACAGGGACTAGCGGGAGCCTACGAGCAGTACTTC. Amino acid sequence: CASSEQGLAGAYEQYF.

This clonotype was recorded many times. The chain has TRBV11-3 and TRBJ2-3; the D is unclear. The CDR3 runs to 16 residues. The V end was cut by 4 bases, the J end by 0 bases, with 14 bases between. Germline V gene data show CDR1 as SGHNT and CDR2 as YENEEA. CDR3 nucleotides: TGTGCCAGCAGCTGGTACTGGACCTCTAGCACAGATACGCAGTATTTT. Amino acids: CASSWYWTSSTDTQYF.

This clonotype has a count of ten or more. The chain links TRBV30 to TRBJ2-1; TRBD2 matches at 8 bases. The J segment lost 12 bases and the V segment lost 3 bases, leaving 16 bases of the junction unmatched. The CDR3 consists of 15 residues. The germline gives CDR1 GTSNPN, CDR2 SVGIG (reference sequence). CDR3 sequence reads: CAWSPGLGAIIGQFF. The CDR3 nucleotides read TGTGCCTGGAGCCCGGGACTAGGGGCAATCATAGGGCAGTTCTTC.

This clonotype was counted between two and nine times. The chain carries TRBV20-1 and TRBJ1-1; D remains unclear. The length of the CDR3 is 10 residues. Trimming took off 2 bases at V and 11 bases at J, with 9 bases between the two ends. Germline V CDR1 and CDR2: DFQATT, SNEGSKA (reference sequence). The CDR3, as DNA: TGCAGTGCTAGACACCCGGGGGCTTTCTTT. Protein: CSARHPGAFF.

The V call is TRBV6-1, the J call TRBJ2-1; 8 bases map to TRBD1. The CDR3 spans 16 residues. V was pared by 4 bases and J by 4 bases, with 9 bases of the junction left unmatched. The germline V gene encodes CDR1 MNHNS and CDR2 SASEGT. The CDR3: CASSVTQGASYNEQFF. CDR3 bases: TGTGCCAGCAGTGTCACTCAGGGGGCGTCATACAATGAGCAGTTCTTC.

This clonotype has a count of ten or more. This chain links TRBV12-3 or TRBV12-4 with TRBJ2-1; D is ambiguous. Trimming removed 7 bases at V and 0 bases at J, with 16 bases between. The CDR3 loop spans 16 amino acids. CDR3 coding DNA: TGTGCCAGCATTCCCTCCCTCACCGGCTCCTACAATGAGCAGTTCTTC. Its translation: CASIPSLTGSYNEQFF.

This chain connects TRBV11-2 to TRBJ1-1; the match to TRBD1 covers 8 bases. Germline V lookup: CDR1 SGHAT, CDR2 FQNNGV. V trimming: 5 bases; J trimming: 6 bases; junction bases outside the gene matches: 2. This CDR3 comprises 12 residues. The DNA for the CDR3 is TGTGCCAGCAGCCCACAGGGGGCTGAAGCTTTCTTT. Amino acid sequence: CASSPQGAEAFF.